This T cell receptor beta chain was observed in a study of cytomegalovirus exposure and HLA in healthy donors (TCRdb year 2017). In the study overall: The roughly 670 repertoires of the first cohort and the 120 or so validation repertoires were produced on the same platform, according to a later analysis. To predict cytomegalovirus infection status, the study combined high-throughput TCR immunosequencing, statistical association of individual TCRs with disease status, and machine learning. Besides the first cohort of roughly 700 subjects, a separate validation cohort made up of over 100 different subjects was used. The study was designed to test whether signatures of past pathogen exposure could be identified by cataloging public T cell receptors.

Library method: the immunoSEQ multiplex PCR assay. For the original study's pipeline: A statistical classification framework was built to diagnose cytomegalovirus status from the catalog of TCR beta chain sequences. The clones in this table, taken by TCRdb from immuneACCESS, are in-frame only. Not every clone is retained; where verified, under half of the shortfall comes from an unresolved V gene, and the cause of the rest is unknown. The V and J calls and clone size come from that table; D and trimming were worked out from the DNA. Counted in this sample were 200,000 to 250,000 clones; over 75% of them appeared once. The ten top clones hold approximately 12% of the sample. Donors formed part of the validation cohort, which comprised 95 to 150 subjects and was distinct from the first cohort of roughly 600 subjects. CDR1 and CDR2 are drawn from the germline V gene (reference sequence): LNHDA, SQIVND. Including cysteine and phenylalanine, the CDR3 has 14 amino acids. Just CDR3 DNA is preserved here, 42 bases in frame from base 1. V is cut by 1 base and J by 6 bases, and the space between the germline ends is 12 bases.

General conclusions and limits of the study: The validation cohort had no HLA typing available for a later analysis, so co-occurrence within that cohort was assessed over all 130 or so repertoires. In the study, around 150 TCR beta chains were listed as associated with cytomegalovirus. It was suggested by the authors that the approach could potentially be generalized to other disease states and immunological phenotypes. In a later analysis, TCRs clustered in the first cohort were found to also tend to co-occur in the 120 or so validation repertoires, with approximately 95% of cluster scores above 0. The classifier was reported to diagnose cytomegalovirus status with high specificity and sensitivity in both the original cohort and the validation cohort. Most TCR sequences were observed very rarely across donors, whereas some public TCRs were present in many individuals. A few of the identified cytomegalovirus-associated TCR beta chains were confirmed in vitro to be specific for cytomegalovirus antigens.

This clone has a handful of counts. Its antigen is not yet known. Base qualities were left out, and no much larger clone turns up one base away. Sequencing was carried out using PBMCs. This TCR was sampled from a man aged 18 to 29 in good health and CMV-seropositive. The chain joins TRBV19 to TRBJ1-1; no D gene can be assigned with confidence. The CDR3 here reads CASSIVGRRSEAFF. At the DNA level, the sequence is TGTGCCAGTAGTATAGTAGGGCGGAGGTCTGAAGCTTTCTTT. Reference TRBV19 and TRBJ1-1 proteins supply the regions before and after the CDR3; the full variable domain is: DGGITQSPKYLFRKEGQNVTLSCEQNLNHDAMYWYRQDPGQGLRLIYYSQIVNDFQKGDIAEGYSVSREKKESFPLTVTSAQKNPTAFYLCASSIVGRRSEAFFGQGTRLTVV.